The rows below give T cell receptor beta chains drawn from one sample of a study of blood T cell repertoires in COVID-19. The repertoire was sequenced with immunoSEQ multiplex PCR; TCRdb's copy has only in-frame clones and lacks some. The profile covers 25,000 to 30,000 clones, with roughly 90% appearing a single time and approximately 7.6% taken by the ten largest. Input material: peripheral blood. Every receptor here comes from a human donor in a cohort sampled during active COVID-19. The CDR3 runs from the conserved cysteine through the conserved F or W. Each record gives: clone size, V gene, CDR3 protein. Expanded clones are given a class, and other clones once, few, many or no size at all.

>NA|TRBV5-8
CASSLQGETDTQYF
>NA|TRBV5-1
CASSRLTGDEQYF
>NA|TRBV7-2
CASGTSGGPTDTQYF
>NA|TRBV7-9
CASSLGSPGAYNEQFF
>NA|TRBV5-6
CASSLNNRGSVDEKLFF
>NA|TRBV19
CASSIQGGYYGYTF
>once|TRBV3-1/TRBV3-2
CASSTGVSGYTF
>NA|TRBV6-6
CASKLDRAGEKLFF
>NA|TRBV5-1
CASSYSGTGWTEAFF
>once|TRBV7-8
CASSLARTSGPQGGTYNEQFF
>NA|TRBV3-1/TRBV3-2
CASSQGMAGEYGYTF
>NA|TRBV28
CASNLPQGAGGANVLTF
>NA|TRBV12-3/TRBV12-4
CASSLAGKNIQYF
>NA|TRBV4-3
CASSQEQGAGQFF
>NA|TRBV10-1
CASQSGSANTGELFF
>NA|TRBV29-1
CSVAGTGGGGYTF
>NA|TRBV12-3/TRBV12-4
CASGAGQGTGAFF
>NA|TRBV5-1
CASSFRTSVQETQYF
>NA|TRBV28
CASSLNTRQGGDTGELFF
>NA|TRBV11-3
CASSLRQGDYEQYF
>NA|TRBV7-8
CASSYSSGGPSGELFF
>NA|TRBV7-9
CASSPGLRGGVYEQFF
>NA|TRBV19
CASSIPDIVSYEQYF
>NA|TRBV3-1/TRBV3-2
CASSQTSGGTDTQYF
>NA|TRBV28
CASTSRGNEQFF
>NA|TRBV5-1
CASSFTDRDIDTQYF
>NA|TRBV14
CASSRVSTGELFF
>NA|TRBV12-3/TRBV12-4
CASRLAGGLEQYF
>NA|TRBV7-2
CASSQGTDPGYTF
>NA|TRBV5-4
CASSKDSSGRETQYF
>NA|TRBV12-3/TRBV12-4
CASSLGAHYGYTF
>NA|TRBV10-3
CATGTAEETQYF
>NA|TRBV4-1
CASSWRGGGNPYEQYF
>NA|TRBV28
CASRPPRTSGRDNEQFF
>NA|TRBV19
CASSIGLGAQETQYF
>NA|TRBV11-2
CASSFDRVNTEAFF
>NA|TRBV6-1
CASSEALGGDQPQHF
>NA|TRBV18
CASSPGTSGNPRDEQFF
>NA|TRBV7-2
CASSPVWGQPQHF
>NA|TRBV9
CASNPRGTNYGYTF